This T cell receptor (beta chain) was profiled in a study of T-cell memory formation after mild COVID-19. TCRdb re-called the 5' RACE reads with MiXCR, one entry per CDR3 protein. The sample lists over 70,000 distinct CDR3 sequences, over 13% seen once, with approximately 40% in the top ten. The V gene lost 3 bases and the J gene lost 1 base, with 7 bases spanning the gap. CDR3 length: 14 amino acids. Looked up from germline, CDR1 is MNHEY and CDR2 is SVGAGI. The chain is built from TRBV6-5 and TRBJ1-3; D gene uncertain. The sequence was collected from a man aged 18 to 29 who had mild COVID-19 (a few samples of this study predate the infection). Cell type and time point are not known. Sequences were obtained from PBMCs or a T cell subset sorted from them (not recorded which). The CDR3 nucleotides are TGTGCCAGCAGTTATCAAGGGTCTGGAAACACCATATATTTT. Its protein product is CASSYQGSGNTIYF.